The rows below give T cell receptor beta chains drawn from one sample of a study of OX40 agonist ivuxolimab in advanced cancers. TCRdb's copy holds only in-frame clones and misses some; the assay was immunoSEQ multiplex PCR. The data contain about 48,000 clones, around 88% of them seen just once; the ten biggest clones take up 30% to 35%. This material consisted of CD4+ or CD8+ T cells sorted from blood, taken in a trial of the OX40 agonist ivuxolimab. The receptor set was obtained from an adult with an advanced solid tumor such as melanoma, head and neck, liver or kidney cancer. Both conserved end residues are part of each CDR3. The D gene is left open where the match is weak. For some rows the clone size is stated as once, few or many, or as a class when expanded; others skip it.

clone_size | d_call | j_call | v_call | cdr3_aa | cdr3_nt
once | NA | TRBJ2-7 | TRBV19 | CASSLYSLSEQYF | TGTGCCAGTAGTCTGTATTCGCTTAGTGAGCAGTACTTC
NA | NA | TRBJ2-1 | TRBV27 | CASSRYNEQFF | TGTGCCAGCAGTAGGTACAATGAGCAGTTCTTC
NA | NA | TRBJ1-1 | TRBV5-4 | CASSPPGENTEAFF | TGTGCCAGCAGCCCCCCCGGAGAGAACACTGAAGCTTTCTTT
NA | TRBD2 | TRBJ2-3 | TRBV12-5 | CASAPGLAGRGDTQYF | TGTGCTAGTGCCCCCGGTCTAGCGGGGCGGGGAGATACGCAGTATTTT
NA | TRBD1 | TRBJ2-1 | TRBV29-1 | CSGRQGSYNEQFF | TGCAGCGGAAGACAGGGATCCTACAATGAGCAGTTCTTC
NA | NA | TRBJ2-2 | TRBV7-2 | CASSLSNTGELFF | TGTGCCAGCAGCTTATCAAACACCGGGGAGCTGTTTTTT
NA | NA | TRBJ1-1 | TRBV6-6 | CASSYAEGETNTEAFF | TGTGCCAGCAGTTACGCGGAAGGGGAAACGAACACTGAAGCTTTCTTT
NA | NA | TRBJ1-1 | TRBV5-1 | CASSLGTEAFF | TGCGCCAGCAGCTTAGGCACTGAAGCTTTCTTT
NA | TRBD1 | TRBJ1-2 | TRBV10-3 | CAIQAGRGIYGYTF | TGTGCCATCCAGGCGGGCAGGGGGATCTATGGCTACACCTTC
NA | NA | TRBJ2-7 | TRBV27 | CASSLMAGDYEQYF | TGTGCCAGCAGTTTAATGGCAGGGGACTACGAGCAGTACTTC
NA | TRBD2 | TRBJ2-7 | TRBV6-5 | CASSYAGGSYEQYF | TGTGCCAGCAGTTACGCGGGAGGCTCCTACGAGCAGTACTTC
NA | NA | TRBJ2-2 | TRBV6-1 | CASSEPRGTYTGELFF | TGTGCCAGCAGTGAGCCCCGGGGGACCTACACCGGGGAGCTGTTTTTT
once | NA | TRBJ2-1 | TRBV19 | CASSLGGSSYNEQFF | TGTGCCAGTAGTCTCGGGGGAAGCTCCTACAATGAGCAGTTCTTC
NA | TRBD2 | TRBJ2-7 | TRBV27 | CASSWAGVSTYEQYF | TGTGCCAGCAGTTGGGCGGGGGTTTCAACTTACGAGCAGTACTTC
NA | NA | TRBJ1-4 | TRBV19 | CASGDQGGGEKLFF | TGTGCCAGTGGGGACCAGGGTGGTGGTGAAAAACTGTTTTTT
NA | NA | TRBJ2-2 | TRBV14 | CASSRPGVPGELFF | TGTGCCAGCAGCCGGCCGGGGGTCCCCGGGGAGCTGTTTTTT
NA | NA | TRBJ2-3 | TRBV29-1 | CSVDFSSGDTQYF | TGCAGCGTTGATTTCAGTTCTGGAGATACGCAGTATTTT
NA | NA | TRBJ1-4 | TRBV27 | CASAVTANSGEKLFF | TGTGCCAGCGCCGTCACAGCCAATTCTGGTGAAAAACTGTTTTTT
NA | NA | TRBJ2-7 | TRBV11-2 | CASSLDWEGDEQYF | TGTGCCAGCAGCTTAGATTGGGAAGGGGACGAGCAGTACTTC
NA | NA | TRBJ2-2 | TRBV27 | CASSMGGAWGELFF | TGTGCCAGCTCAATGGGGGGGGCTTGGGGGGAGCTGTTTTTT
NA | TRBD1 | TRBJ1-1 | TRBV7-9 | CASSNRTGNTEAFF | TGTGCCAGCAGCAATCGGACAGGGAACACTGAAGCTTTCTTT
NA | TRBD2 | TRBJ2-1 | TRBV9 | CASSVPASGELEQFF | TGTGCCAGCAGCGTACCGGCTAGCGGGGAACTAGAGCAGTTCTTC
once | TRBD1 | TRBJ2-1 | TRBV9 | CASSEALGQGWSHEQFF | TGTGCCAGCAGCGAGGCTTTGGGACAGGGCTGGAGTCATGAGCAGTTCTTC
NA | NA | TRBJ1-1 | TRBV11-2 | CASSDGGTKVTRTEAFF | TGTGCCAGCAGCGACGGTGGGACAAAGGTTACCCGCACTGAAGCTTTCTTT
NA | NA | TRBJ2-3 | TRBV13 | CASSLAGDTQYF | TGTGCCAGCAGCTTGGCGGGGGATACGCAGTATTTT
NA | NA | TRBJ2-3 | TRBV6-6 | CATGYVGPADTQYF | TGTGCCACCGGGTATGTCGGGCCGGCAGATACGCAGTATTTT
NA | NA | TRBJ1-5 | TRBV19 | CASSNSYTSNQPQHF | TGTGCCAGTAGTAATTCTTACACTAGCAATCAGCCCCAGCATTTT
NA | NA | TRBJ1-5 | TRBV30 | CAWSVPSLPPQHF | TGTGCCTGGAGTGTACCCAGCCTGCCGCCCCAGCATTTT
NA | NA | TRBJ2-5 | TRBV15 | CATSTRLQETQYF | TGTGCCACCAGCACCAGGCTACAAGAGACCCAGTACTTC
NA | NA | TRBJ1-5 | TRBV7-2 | CASSLGGRNQPQHF | TGTGCCAGCAGCCTCGGGGGTCGCAATCAGCCCCAGCATTTT
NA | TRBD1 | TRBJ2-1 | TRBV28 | CASRDDRGAYNEQFF | TGTGCCAGCAGGGACGACAGGGGGGCCTACAATGAGCAGTTCTTC
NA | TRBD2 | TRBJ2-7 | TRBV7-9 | CASSWGGGRALYEQYF | TGTGCCAGCAGCTGGGGTGGCGGGAGGGCCTTGTACGAGCAGTACTTC
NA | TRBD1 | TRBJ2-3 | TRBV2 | CASSPGQNTDTQYF | TGTGCCAGCAGCCCGGGACAGAACACAGATACGCAGTATTTT
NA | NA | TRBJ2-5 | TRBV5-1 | CASSLDAGLETQYF | TGCGCCAGCAGCTTGGACGCCGGGTTGGAGACCCAGTACTTC
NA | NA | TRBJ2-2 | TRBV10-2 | CASREGSRELFF | TGCGCCAGCAGGGAAGGGTCGAGGGAGCTGTTTTTT
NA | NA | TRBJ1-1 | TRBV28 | CASSPPGHLMNTEAFF | TGTGCCAGCAGTCCACCGGGACACCTCATGAACACTGAAGCTTTCTTT
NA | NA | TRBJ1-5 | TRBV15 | CATSRVDQPQHF | TGTGCCACCAGCAGAGTAGATCAGCCCCAGCATTTT
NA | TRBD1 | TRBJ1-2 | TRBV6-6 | CASIGGQNYGYTF | TGTGCCAGCATTGGGGGACAGAACTATGGCTACACCTTC
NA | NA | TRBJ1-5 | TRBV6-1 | CASSEAGPYSNQPQHF | TGTGCCAGCAGTGAAGCGGGGCCCTATAGCAATCAGCCCCAGCATTTT
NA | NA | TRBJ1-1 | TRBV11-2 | CASSLGGGPTEAFF | TGTGCCAGCAGCTTAGGGGGAGGGCCCACTGAAGCTTTCTTT
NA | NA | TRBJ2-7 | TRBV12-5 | CASGLDRLEQYF | TGTGCTAGTGGTTTGGACAGGCTCGAGCAGTACTTC
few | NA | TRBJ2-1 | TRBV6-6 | CASGGGSGSYNEQFF | TGTGCTTCCGGCGGAGGGAGCGGATCCTACAATGAGCAGTTCTTC
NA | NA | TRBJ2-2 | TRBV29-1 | CSVVMAGELFF | TGCAGCGTTGTTATGGCCGGGGAGCTGTTTTTT
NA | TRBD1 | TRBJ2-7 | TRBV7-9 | CASSPPGQTYEQYF | TGTGCCAGCAGCCCACCGGGACAGACCTACGAGCAGTACTTC
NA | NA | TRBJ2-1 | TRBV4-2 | CASSHLEVKNEQFF | TGTGCCAGCAGCCACCTCGAGGTGAAGAATGAGCAGTTCTTC
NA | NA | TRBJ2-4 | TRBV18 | CASSPGDIKNIQYF | TGTGCCAGCTCGCCCGGGGACATCAAAAACATTCAGTACTTC
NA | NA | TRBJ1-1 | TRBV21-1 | CASRQGASGENTEAFF | TGTGCCAGCCGGCAGGGGGCCTCCGGAGAGAACACTGAAGCTTTCTTT
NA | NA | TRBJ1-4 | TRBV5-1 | CASSSRGDNGEKLFF | TGCGCCAGCAGCTCCCGGGGGGACAATGGGGAAAAACTGTTTTTT